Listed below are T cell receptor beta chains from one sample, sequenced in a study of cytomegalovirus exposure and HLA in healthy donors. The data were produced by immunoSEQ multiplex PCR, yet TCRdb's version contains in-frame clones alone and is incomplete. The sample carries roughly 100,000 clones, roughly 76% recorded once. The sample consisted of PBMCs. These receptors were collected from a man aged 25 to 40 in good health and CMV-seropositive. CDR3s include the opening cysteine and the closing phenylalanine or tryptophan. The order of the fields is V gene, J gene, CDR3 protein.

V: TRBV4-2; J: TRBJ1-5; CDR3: CASSQEGTDSNQPQHF
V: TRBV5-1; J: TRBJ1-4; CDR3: CASSRQGVNEKLFF
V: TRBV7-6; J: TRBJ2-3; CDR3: CASSLWRDTQYF
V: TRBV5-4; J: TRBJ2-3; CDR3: CASSSQGSTDTQYF
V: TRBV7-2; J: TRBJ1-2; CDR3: CASSSDRGPYGYTF
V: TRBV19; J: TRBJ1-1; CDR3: CASKTRRGRAFF
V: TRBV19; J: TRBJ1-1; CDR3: CASSTGGYTEAFF
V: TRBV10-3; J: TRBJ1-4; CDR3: CAISDPGKGPNEKLFF
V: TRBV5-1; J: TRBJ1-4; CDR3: CASSLGQGNEKLFF
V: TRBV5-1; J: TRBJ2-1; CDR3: CASSSLCTGRDEQFF
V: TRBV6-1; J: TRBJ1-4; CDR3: CASRSTGVTNEKLFF
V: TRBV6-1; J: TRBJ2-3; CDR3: CASSEWRGGLPDTQYF
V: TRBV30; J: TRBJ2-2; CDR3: CAWSRSRTSGGLGTGELFF
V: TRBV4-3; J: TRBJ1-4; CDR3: CASSQDRGEKLFF
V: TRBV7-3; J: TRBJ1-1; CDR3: CASSPQGGTEAFF
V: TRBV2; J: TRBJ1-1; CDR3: CASSFFGTGGTEAFF
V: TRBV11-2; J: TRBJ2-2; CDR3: CASSRRHGTTGELFF
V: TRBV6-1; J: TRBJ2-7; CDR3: CASRQGNSGYEQYF
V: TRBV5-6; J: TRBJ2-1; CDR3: CASSPSDFFTYNEQFF
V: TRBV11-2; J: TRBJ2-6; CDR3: CASSLDRIWEITPGANVLTF